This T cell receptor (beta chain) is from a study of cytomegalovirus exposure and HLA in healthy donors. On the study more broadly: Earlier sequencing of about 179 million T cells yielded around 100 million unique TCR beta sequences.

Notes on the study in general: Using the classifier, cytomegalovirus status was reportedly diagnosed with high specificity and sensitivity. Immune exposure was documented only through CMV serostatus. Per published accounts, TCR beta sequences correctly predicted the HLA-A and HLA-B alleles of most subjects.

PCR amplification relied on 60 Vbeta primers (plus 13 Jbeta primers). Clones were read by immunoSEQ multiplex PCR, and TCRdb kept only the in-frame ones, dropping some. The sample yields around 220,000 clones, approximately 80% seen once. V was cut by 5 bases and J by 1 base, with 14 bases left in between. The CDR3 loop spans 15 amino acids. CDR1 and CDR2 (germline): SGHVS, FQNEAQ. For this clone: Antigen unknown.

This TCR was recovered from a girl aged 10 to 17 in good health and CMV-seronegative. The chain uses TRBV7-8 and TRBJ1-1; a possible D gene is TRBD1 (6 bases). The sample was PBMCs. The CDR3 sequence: CASSHRQAGNTEAFF. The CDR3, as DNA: TGTGCCAGCAGCCACCGACAGGCGGGGAACACTGAAGCTTTCTTT. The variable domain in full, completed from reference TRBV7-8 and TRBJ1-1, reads GAGVSQSPRYKVAKRGQDVALRCDPISGHVSLFWYQQALGQGPEFLTYFQNEAQLDKSGLPSDRFFAERPEGSVSTLKIQRTQQEDSAVYLCASSHRQAGNTEAFFGQGTRLTVV.